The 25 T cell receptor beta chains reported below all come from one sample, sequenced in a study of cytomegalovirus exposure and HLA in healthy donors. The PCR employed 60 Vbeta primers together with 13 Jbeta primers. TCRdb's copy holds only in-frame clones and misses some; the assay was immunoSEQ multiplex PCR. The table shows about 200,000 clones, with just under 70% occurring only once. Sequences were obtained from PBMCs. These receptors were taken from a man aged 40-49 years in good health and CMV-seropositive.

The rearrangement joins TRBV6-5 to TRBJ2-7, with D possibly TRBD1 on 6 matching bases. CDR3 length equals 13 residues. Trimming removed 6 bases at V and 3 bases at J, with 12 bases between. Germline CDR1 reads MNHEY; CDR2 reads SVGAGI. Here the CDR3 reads CASRPRDNYEQYF. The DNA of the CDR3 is TGTGCCAGCAGGCCCCGGGACAACTACGAGCAGTACTTC.

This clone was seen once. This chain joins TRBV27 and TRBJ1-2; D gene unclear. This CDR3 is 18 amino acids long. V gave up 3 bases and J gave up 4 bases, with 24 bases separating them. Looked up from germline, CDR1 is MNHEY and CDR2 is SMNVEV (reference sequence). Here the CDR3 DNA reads TGTGCCAGCAGTTTTGGGAGCGTTAGGGATCCACCCAGCTATGGCTACACCTTC. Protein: CASSFGSVRDPPSYGYTF.

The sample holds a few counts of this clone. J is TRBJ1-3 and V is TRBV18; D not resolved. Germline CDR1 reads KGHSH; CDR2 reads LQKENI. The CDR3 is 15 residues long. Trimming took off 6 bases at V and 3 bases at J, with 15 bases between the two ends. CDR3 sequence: CASSHGGNSGNTIYF. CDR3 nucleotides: TGTGCCAGCTCTCACGGCGGGAATAGTGGAAACACCATATATTTT.

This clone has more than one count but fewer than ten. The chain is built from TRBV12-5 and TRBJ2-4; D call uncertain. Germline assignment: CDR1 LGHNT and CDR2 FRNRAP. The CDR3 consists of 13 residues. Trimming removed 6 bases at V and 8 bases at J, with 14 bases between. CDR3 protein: CASGVGVLDIQYF. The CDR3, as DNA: TGTGCTAGTGGCGTCGGTGTGTTGGACATTCAGTACTTC.

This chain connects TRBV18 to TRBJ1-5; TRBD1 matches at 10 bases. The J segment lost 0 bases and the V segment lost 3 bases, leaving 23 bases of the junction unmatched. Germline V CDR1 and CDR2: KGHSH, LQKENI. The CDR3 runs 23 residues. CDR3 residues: CASSPGSAGTGDSRFYSNQPQHF. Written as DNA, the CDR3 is TGTGCCAGCTCACCCGGAAGTGCTGGGACAGGGGATTCTCGCTTCTATAGCAATCAGCCCCAGCATTTT.

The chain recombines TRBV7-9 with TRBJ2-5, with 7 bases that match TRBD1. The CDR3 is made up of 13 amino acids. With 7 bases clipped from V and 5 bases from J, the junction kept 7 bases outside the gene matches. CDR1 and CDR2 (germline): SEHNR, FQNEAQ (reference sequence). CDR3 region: CASTGQLWETQYF. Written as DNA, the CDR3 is TGTGCCAGCACGGGACAGTTATGGGAGACCCAGTACTTC.

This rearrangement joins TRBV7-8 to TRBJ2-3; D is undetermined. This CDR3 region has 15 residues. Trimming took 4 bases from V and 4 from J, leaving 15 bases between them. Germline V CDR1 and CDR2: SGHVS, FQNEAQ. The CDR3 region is CASSSVPNGPDTQYF. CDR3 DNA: TGTGCCAGCAGCTCCGTACCGAACGGTCCAGATACGCAGTATTTT.

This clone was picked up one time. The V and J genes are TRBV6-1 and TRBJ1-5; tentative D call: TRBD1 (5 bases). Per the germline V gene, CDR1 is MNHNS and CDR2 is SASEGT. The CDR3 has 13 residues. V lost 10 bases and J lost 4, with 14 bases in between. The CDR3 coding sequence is TGTGCCACCCACCGGGGGTGGAATCAGCCCCAGCATTTT. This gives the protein CATHRGWNQPQHF.

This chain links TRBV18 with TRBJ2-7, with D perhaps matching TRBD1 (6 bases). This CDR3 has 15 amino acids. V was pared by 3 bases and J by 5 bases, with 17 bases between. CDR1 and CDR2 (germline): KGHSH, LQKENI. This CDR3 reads CASSPPAGTQHEQYF. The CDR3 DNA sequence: TGTGCCAGCTCACCCCCCGCCGGGACACAGCACGAGCAGTACTTC.

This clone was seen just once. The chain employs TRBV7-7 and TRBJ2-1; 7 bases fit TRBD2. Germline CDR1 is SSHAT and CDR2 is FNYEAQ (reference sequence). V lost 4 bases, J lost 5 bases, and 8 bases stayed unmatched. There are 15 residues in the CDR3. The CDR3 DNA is TGTGCCAGCAGCTCTTCAGCGGGGATGCACAATGAGCAGTTCTTC. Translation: CASSSSAGMHNEQFF.

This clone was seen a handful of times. The CDR3 DNA is TGTGCCACAGGACAGGGGGCAGGGTGGACTGAAGCTTTCTTT. Encoded protein: CATGQGAGWTEAFF. The J gene is TRBJ1-1, the V gene TRBV6-1; TRBD1 matches at 11 bases. V lost 10 bases to trimming and J lost 5 bases; unmatched junction nucleotides: 9. Germline CDR1 and CDR2: MNHNS and SASEGT. The CDR3 spans 14 residues.

The CDR3 is CASTLDRVVYEQYF. In DNA form, the CDR3 reads TGTGCCAGCACCCTAGACAGGGTAGTCTACGAGCAGTACTTC. The chain is built from TRBV6-1 and TRBJ2-7, with TRBD1 matching 7 bases. Germline values: CDR1 MNHNS, CDR2 SASEGT. V was pared by 7 bases and J by 3 bases, with 9 bases of the junction left unmatched. CDR3 length equals 14 residues.

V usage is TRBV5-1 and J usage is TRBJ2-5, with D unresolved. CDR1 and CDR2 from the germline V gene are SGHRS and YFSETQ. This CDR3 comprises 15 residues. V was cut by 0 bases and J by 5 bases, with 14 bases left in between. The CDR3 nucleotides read TGCGCCAGCAGCTTGGAAGCACTTCCCGGGGAGACCCAGTACTTC. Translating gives CASSLEALPGETQYF.

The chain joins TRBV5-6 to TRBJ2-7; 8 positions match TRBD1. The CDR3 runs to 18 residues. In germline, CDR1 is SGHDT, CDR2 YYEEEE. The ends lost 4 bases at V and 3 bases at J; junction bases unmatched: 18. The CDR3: CASSTLIGQGWGGYEQYF. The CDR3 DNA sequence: TGTGCCAGCAGCACCCTAATTGGACAGGGATGGGGAGGCTACGAGCAGTACTTC.

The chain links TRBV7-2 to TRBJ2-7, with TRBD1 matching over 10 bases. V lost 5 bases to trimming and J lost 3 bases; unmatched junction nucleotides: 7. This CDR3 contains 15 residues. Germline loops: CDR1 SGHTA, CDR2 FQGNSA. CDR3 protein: CASSQDRGPHYEQYF. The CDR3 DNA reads TGTGCCAGCAGCCAAGACAGGGGGCCCCACTACGAGCAGTACTTC.

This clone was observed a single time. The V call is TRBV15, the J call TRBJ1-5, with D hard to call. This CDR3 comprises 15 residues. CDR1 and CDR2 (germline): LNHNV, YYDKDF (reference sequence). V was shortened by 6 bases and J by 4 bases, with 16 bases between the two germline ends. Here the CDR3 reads CATSKGVGLNQPQHF. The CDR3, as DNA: TGTGCCACCAGTAAGGGAGTGGGCCTAAATCAGCCCCAGCATTTT. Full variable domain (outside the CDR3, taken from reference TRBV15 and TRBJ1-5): DAMVIQNPRYQVTQFGKPVTLSCSQTLNHNVMYWYQQKSSQAPKLLFHYYDKDFNNEADTPDNFQSRRPNTSFCFLDIRSPGLGDTAMYLCATSKGVGLNQPQHFGDGTRLSIL.

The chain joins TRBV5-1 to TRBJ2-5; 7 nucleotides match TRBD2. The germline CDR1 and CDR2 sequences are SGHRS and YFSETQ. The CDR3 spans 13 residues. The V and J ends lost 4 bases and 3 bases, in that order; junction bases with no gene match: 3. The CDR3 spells CASSPAGEETQYF. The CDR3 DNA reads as TGCGCCAGCAGCCCGGCGGGGGAAGAGACCCAGTACTTC.

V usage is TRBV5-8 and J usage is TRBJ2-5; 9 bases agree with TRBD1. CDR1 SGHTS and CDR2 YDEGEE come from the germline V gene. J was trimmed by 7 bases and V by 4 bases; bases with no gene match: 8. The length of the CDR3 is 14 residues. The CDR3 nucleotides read TGTGCCAGCAGCCGCCCTCGACAGGGGGTGACCCAGTACTTC. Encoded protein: CASSRPRQGVTQYF.

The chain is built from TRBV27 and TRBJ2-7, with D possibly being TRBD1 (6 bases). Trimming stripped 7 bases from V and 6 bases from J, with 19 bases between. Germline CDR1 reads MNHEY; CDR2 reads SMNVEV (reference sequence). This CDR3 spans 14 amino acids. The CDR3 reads CASKPANRVAEQYF. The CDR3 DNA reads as TGTGCCAGCAAGCCGGCGAACAGGGTAGCCGAGCAGTACTTC.

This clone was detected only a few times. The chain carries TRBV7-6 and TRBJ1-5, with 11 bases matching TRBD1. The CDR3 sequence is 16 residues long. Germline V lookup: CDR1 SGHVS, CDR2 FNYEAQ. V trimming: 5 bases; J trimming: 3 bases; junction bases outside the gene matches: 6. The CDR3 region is CASSPRTGGVNQPQHF. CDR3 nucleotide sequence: TGTGCCAGCAGCCCCCGGACAGGGGGCGTCAATCAGCCCCAGCATTTT. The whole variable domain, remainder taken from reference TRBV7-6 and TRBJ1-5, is GAGVSQSPRYKVTKRGQDVALRCDPISGHVSLYWYRQALGQGPEFLTYFNYEAQQDKSGLPNDRFSAERPEGSISTLTIQRTEQRDSAMYRCASSPRTGGVNQPQHFGDGTRLSIL.

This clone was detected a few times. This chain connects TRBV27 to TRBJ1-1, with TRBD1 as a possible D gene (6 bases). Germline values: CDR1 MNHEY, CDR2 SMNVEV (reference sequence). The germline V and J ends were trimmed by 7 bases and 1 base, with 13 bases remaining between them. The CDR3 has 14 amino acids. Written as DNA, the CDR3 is TGTGCCAGCATCTCCGACAGGTGGAACACTGAAGCTTTCTTT. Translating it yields CASISDRWNTEAFF.

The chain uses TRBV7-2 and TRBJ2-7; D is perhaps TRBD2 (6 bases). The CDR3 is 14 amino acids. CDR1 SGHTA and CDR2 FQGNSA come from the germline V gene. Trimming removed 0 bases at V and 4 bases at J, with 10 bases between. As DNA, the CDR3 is TGTGCCAGCAGCTTAGCGGAGGGGTGGTACGAGCAGTACTTC. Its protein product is CASSLAEGWYEQYF.

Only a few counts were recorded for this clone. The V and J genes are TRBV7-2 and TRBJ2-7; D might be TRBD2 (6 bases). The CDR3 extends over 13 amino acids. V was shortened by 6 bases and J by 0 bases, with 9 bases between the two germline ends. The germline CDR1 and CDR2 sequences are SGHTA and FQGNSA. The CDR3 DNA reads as TGTGCCAGCAGTCAGGGACTCTCCTACGAGCAGTACTTC. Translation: CASSQGLSYEQYF.

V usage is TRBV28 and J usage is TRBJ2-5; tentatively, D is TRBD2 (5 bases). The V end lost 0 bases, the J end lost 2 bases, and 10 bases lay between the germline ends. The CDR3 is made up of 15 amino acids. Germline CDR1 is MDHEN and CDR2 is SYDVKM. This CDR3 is CASSLWGRGQETQYF. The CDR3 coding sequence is TGTGCCAGCAGTTTATGGGGAAGAGGGCAAGAGACCCAGTACTTC.

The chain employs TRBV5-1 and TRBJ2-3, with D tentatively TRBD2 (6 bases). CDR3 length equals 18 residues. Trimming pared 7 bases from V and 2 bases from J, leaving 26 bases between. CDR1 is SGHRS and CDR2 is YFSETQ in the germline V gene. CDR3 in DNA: TGCGCCAGCCAGGGCCAAGAGGGGACTCTAAGTTCCACAGATACGCAGTATTTT. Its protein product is CASQGQEGTLSSTDTQYF.